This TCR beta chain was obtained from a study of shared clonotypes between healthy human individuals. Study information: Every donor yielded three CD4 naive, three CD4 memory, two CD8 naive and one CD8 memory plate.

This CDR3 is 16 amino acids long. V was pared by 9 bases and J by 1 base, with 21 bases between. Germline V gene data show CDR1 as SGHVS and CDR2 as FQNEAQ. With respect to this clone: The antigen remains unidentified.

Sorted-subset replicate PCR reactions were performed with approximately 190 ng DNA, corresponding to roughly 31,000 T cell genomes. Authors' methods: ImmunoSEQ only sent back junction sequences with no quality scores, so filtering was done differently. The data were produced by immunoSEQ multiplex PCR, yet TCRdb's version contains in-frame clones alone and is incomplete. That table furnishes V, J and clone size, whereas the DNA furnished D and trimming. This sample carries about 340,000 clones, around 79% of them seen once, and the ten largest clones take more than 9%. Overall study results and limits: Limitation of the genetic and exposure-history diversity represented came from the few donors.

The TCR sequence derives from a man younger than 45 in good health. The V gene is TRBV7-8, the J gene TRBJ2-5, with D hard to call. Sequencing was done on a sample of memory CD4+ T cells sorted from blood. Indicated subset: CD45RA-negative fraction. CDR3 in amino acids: CASTLARSGPQETQYF. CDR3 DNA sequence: TGTGCCAGTACTCTCGCGAGGTCAGGTCCCCAAGAGACCCAGTACTTC.